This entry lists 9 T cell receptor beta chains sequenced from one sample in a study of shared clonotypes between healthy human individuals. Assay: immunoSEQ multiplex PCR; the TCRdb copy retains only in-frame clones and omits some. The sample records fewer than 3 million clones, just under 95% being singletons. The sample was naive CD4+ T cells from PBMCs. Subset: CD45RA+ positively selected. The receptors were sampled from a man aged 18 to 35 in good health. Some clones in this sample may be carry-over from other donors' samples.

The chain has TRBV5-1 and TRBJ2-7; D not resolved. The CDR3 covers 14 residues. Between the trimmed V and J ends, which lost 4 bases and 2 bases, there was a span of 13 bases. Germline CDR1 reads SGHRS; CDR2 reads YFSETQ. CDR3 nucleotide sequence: TGCGCCAGCAGCGGTGGTAATCCAACCTACGAGCAGTACTTC. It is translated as CASSGGNPTYEQYF.

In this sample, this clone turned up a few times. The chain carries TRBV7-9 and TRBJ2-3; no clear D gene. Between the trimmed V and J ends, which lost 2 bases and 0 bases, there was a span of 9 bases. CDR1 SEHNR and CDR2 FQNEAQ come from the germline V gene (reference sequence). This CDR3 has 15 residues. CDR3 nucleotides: TGTGCCAGCAGCTTACAGTTCCCTAGCACAGATACGCAGTATTTT. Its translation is CASSLQFPSTDTQYF.

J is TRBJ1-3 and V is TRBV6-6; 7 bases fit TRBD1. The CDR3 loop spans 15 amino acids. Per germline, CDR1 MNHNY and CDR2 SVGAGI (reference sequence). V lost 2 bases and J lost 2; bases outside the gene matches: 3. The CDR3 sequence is CASSYPDRAGNTIYF. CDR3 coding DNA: TGTGCCAGCAGTTACCCCGACAGGGCTGGAAACACCATATATTTT.

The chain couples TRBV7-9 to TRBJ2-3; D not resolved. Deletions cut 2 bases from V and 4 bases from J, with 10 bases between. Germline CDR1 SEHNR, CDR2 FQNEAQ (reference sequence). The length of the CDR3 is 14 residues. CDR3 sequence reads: CASSLSPGADTQYF. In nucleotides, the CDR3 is TGTGCCAGCAGCTTATCTCCTGGGGCAGATACGCAGTATTTT.

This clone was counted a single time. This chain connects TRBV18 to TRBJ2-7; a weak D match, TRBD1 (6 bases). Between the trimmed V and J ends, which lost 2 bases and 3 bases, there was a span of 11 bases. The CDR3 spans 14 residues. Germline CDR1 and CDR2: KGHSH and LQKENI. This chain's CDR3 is CASSPTLDSYEQYF. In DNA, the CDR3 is TGTGCCAGCTCACCAACCCTGGACAGCTACGAGCAGTACTTC.

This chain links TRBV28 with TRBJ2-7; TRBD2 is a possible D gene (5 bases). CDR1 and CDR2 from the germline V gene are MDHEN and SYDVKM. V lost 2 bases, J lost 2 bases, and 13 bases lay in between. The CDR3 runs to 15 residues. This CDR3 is CASSLNYGGPYEQYF. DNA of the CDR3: TGTGCCAGCAGTTTAAACTACGGAGGCCCCTACGAGCAGTACTTC.

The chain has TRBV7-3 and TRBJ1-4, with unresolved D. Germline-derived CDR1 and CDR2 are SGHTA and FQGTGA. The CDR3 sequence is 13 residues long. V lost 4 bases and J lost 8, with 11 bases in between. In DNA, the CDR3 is TGTGCCAGCAGCTCCGGGTACGACGAAAAACTGTTTTTT. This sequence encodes CASSSGYDEKLFF. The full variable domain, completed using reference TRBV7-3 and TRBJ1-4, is GAGVSQTPSNKVTEKGKYVELRCDPISGHTALYWYRQSLGQGPEFLIYFQGTGAADDSGLPNDRFFAVRPEGSVSTLKIQRTERGDSAVYLCASSSGYDEKLFFGSGTQLSVL.

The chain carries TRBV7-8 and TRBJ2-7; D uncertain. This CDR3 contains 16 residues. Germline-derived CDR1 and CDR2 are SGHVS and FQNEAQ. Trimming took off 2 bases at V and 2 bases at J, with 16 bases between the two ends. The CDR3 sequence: CASSLRRMATTYEQYF. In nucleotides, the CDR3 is TGTGCCAGCAGCTTACGACGGATGGCGACGACCTACGAGCAGTACTTC.

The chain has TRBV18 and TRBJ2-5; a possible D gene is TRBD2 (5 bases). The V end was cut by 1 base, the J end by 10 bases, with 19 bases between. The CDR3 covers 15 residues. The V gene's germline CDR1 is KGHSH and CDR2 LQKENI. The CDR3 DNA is TGTGCCAGCTCACCACAGAGGGAAAGCGTTAATAGCCAGTACTTC. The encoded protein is CASSPQRESVNSQYF.